The 10 T cell receptor beta chains listed next were all sequenced from one sample in a study of early T cells in non-severe SARS-CoV-2 infection. TCRdb fed the 5' RACE reads into MiXCR, producing one record per CDR3 protein. The sample contains tens of thousands of distinct CDR3 sequences, over 4.5% of which appear only once. The material was whole blood, obtained at baseline. The receptors were sampled from an adult who was a healthcare worker with PCR-confirmed SARS-CoV-2 infection or an uninfected control (not recorded which).

Many counts were recorded for this clonotype. CDR3 nucleotide sequence: TGTGCCAGCAGCTTAGGCCTCTATCAGCCCCAGCATTTT. Protein product: CASSLGLYQPQHF. The chain uses TRBV11-2 and TRBJ1-5, with no clear D. Germline values: CDR1 SGHAT, CDR2 FQNNGV. The V end was cut by 1 base, the J end by 5 bases, with 6 bases between. The CDR3 has 13 amino acids.

This clonotype was seen at least ten times. The chain is built from TRBV12-3 or TRBV12-4 and TRBJ2-2, with a possible D match to TRBD2 (6 bases). The V end lost 1 base, the J end lost 0 bases, and 15 bases lay between the germline ends. This CDR3 contains 18 residues. The CDR3 bases are TGTGCCAGCAGTTTAGGTCCTCTAGCGTTCGCGAACACCGGGGAGCTGTTTTTT. The encoded protein is CASSLGPLAFANTGELFF.

The rearrangement uses TRBV27 and TRBJ2-1; no definite D call. The ends were cut back, 6 bases at V and 10 bases at J, with 10 bases in the middle. CDR3 length: 11 amino acids. Germline V gene lookup returns CDR1 MNHEY and CDR2 SMNVEV (reference sequence). The CDR3: CASSQRSEQFF. The CDR3, as DNA: TGTGCCAGCAGCCAAAGGAGCGAGCAGTTCTTC.

In its sample, this clonotype was seen many times. The chain's CDR3 is CASSPSGSNEKLFF. CDR3 bases: TGTGCCAGCAGTCCGTCCGGCAGCAATGAAAAACTGTTTTTT. The V call is TRBV6-6, the J call TRBJ1-4; D is undetermined. Trimming pared 5 bases from V and 5 bases from J, leaving 12 bases between. Germline CDR1 is MNHNY and CDR2 is SVGAGI (reference sequence). CDR3 size: 14 residues.

This clonotype was seen ten or more times. The chain couples TRBV9 to TRBJ2-1; possibly TRBD2 for D (5 bases). CDR1 and CDR2 from the germline V gene are SGDLS and YYNGEE. This CDR3 contains 15 residues. V dropped 3 bases and J dropped 6 bases, with 16 bases sitting between them. The CDR3 is CASSERVEWGNEQFF. CDR3 DNA sequence: TGTGCCAGCAGCGAGAGGGTAGAGTGGGGCAATGAGCAGTTCTTC.

This clonotype was observed at least ten times. The gene calls are TRBV18 and TRBJ2-1; perhaps TRBD1 as D (5 bases). V dropped 8 bases and J dropped 5 bases, with 16 bases sitting between them. The CDR3 length is 14 residues. Germline V lookup: CDR1 KGHSH, CDR2 LQKENI. Here the CDR3 DNA reads TGTGCCAGCACCCTAATACAGGAAAACAATGAGCAGTTCTTC. This codes for CASTLIQENNEQFF.

This clonotype was counted ten times or more. For the CDR3, the DNA is TGCGCCAGCAGCTTGGCCCCGGGGCCCAATGAGCAGTTCTTC. Protein product: CASSLAPGPNEQFF. The chain has TRBV5-1 and TRBJ2-1; either TRBD1 or TRBD2 may fit D (5 bases each). V was clipped by 0 bases and J by 6 bases, with 10 bases between them. The CDR3 is 14 amino acids. Germline CDR1 SGHRS, CDR2 YFSETQ.

Ten or more counts support this clonotype. J is TRBJ2-7 and V is TRBV20-1, with D possibly TRBD2 on 5 matching bases. CDR1 DFQATT and CDR2 SNEGSKA come from the germline V gene (reference sequence). V was shortened by 0 bases and J by 0 bases, with 12 bases between the two germline ends. CDR3 length: 15 amino acids. The CDR3 protein is CSARDPGTSSYEQYF. CDR3 nucleotides: TGCAGTGCTAGAGACCCGGGAACCAGCTCCTACGAGCAGTACTTC.

This clonotype was picked up many times. The rearrangement links TRBV10-3 to TRBJ1-6; TRBD1 is a possible D gene (5 bases). CDR1 and CDR2 from the germline V gene are ENHRY and SYGVKD. V was shortened by 0 bases and J by 6 bases, with 12 bases between the two germline ends. The CDR3 runs to 16 residues. The CDR3 is CAISESSRAINSPLHF. The CDR3 DNA follows: TGTGCCATCAGTGAGTCCTCCAGGGCCATTAATTCACCCCTCCACTTT.

This clonotype came up many times. The J gene is TRBJ1-5, the V gene TRBV10-3, with TRBD1 matching 7 bases. The V gene end was trimmed by 1 base and the J gene end by 1 base; junction bases not matched to a gene: 10. The V gene's germline CDR1 is ENHRY and CDR2 SYGVKD. The CDR3 is 18 amino acids. In DNA, the CDR3 is TGTGCCATCAGTGAGTTCCGACAAGGGGGCCAGAGCAATCAGCCCCAGCATTTT. Residues: CAISEFRQGGQSNQPQHF.